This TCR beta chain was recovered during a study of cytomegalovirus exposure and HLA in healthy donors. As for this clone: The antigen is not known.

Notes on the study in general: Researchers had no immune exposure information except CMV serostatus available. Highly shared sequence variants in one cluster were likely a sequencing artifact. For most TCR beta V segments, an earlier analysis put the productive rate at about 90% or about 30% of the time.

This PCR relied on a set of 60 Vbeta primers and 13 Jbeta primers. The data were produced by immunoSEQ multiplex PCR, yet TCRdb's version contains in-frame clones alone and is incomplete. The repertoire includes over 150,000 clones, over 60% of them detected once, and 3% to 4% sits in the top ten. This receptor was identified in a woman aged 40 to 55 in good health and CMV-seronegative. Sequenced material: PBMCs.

The CDR3: CASSEQGAHTEAFF. The CDR3 DNA follows: TGTGCCAGCAGTGAACAGGGGGCCCACACTGAAGCTTTCTTT. The rearrangement joins TRBV2 to TRBJ1-1; 8 bases line up with TRBD1. Per the germline V gene, CDR1 is SNHLY and CDR2 is FYNNEI. CDR3 length: 14 residues. V dropped 2 bases and J dropped 3; count of bases not matched to a gene: 2.